Shown below are 18 T cell receptor beta chains from a single sample sequenced in a study of graft-versus-host responses after intestinal transplantation (dated by TCRdb to the early 2020s). These receptors' antigens are unknown. Library construction relied on the immunoSEQ multiplex PCR assay. TCRdb obtained this table from immuneACCESS and retained in-frame rearrangements with V and J assigned. These tables miss some clones; where compared with another copy, unresolved V genes account for less than half of the shortfall, and the remainder is unexplained. For this sample there are around 100,000 clones; 91% appear just once. Approximately 0.18% of the sample is taken by the ten largest. The time point label for this specimen denotes: cells obtained before transplantation from donor or recipient. Sequences were derived from unstimulated CD4+ T cells sorted from spleen or lymph node cells, sampled before transplant. Receptors originate from a human donor who was the organ donor for an intestinal transplant.

This clone was counted a single time. V and J are TRBV11-3 and TRBJ2-3; TRBD1 matches 7 bases. There are 15 residues in the CDR3. After removal of 1 base from V and 2 bases from J, the junction contained 3 bases not matched to a gene. Germline CDR1 and CDR2: SGHNT and YENEEA. The CDR3 DNA follows: TGTGCCAGCAGCTTAGGACAGGGATCCACAGATACGCAGTATTTT. Amino acid sequence: CASSLGQGSTDTQYF.

The rearrangement joins TRBV5-1 to TRBJ2-3, with a weak D call TRBD1 (6 bases). V gave up 4 bases and J gave up 4 bases, with 10 bases separating them. This CDR3 region has 13 residues. Germline V lookup: CDR1 SGHRS, CDR2 YFSETQ. Here the CDR3 DNA reads TGCGCCAGCAGCGACCCAGGGGCAGATACGCAGTATTTT. Protein: CASSDPGADTQYF. Full variable domain (missing parts from reference TRBV5-1 and TRBJ2-3): KAGVTQTPRYLIKTRGQQVTLSCSPISGHRSVSWYQQTPGQGLQFLFEYFSETQRNKGNFPGRFSGRQFSNSRSEMNVSTLELGDSALYLCASSDPGADTQYFGPGTRLTVL.

The chain uses TRBV4-2 and TRBJ1-2; D possibly corresponds to TRBD1 (5 bases). V dropped 1 base and J dropped 6 bases, with 15 bases sitting between them. This CDR3 spans 15 amino acids. Germline V gene sequence: CDR1 LGHNA, CDR2 YNFKEQ. The CDR3 DNA reads TGTGCCAGCAGCCAAGCGGGTTGGGGAGGGGATGGCTACACCTTC. Translation gives CASSQAGWGGDGYTF.

The chain recombines TRBV5-4 with TRBJ2-3; D is perhaps TRBD1 (6 bases). V was trimmed by 4 bases and J by 0 bases, leaving 12 bases between them. The germline V gene has CDR1 SGHNT and CDR2 YYREEE (reference sequence). The CDR3 spans 15 residues. The CDR3 DNA reads TGTGCCAGCAGCCGTACAGGGCCTAGCACAGATACGCAGTATTTT. This translates into CASSRTGPSTDTQYF.

The chain couples TRBV11-1 to TRBJ1-2; D unresolved. The CDR3 runs 12 residues. Between the trimmed V and J ends, which lost 4 bases and 5 bases, there was a span of 8 bases. Per the germline V gene, CDR1 is SGHAT and CDR2 is FQDESV (reference sequence). The CDR3 coding sequence is TGTGCCAGCAGCTCAGACGGGTATGGCTACACCTTC. It encodes CASSSDGYGYTF.

This chain connects TRBV29-1 to TRBJ1-1; D remains unclear. The CDR3 has 13 residues. Trimming removed 1 base from V and 4 bases from J, with 10 bases in between. The V gene's germline CDR1 is SQVTM and CDR2 ANQGSEA. The CDR3 region is CSVEVGTATEAFF. The CDR3 DNA sequence: TGCAGCGTTGAAGTTGGCACAGCCACTGAAGCTTTCTTT.

The rearrangement uses TRBV2 and TRBJ1-1; possible D gene TRBD1, 6 bases. Per the germline V gene, CDR1 is SNHLY and CDR2 is FYNNEI. This CDR3 is 12 amino acids long. V was cut by 7 bases and J by 8 bases, with 14 bases left in between. In nucleotides, the CDR3 is TGTGCCAGCAATACAGGGAATATAGAAGCTTTCTTT. Translation: CASNTGNIEAFF. Looking up the rest from reference TRBV2 and TRBJ1-1 gives the full variable domain: EPEVTQTPSHQVTQMGQEVILRCVPISNHLYFYWYRQILGQKVEFLVSFYNNEISEKSEIFDDQFSVERPDGSNFTLKIRSTKLEDSAMYFCASNTGNIEAFFGQGTRLTVV.

Only a few counts were recorded for this clone. The rearrangement uses TRBV5-1 and TRBJ2-7, with TRBD2 matching over 7 bases. V lost 4 bases and J lost 5; bases outside the gene matches: 3. CDR3 length: 12 residues. CDR1 is SGHRS, CDR2 YFSETQ, per germline. This CDR3 reads CASSGGGNEQYF. Here the CDR3 DNA reads TGCGCCAGCAGCGGGGGGGGGAACGAGCAGTACTTC.

Notes on this clone: Other nucleotide sequences from this sample produce the same CDR3. The chain combines TRBV18 with TRBJ2-3; 9 nucleotides agree with TRBD1. Looked up from germline, CDR1 is KGHSH and CDR2 is LQKENI. The V gene end was trimmed by 3 bases and the J gene end by 0 bases; junction bases not matched to a gene: 1. The CDR3 covers 15 residues. The CDR3 is CASSPGQGSTDTQYF. As DNA, the CDR3 is TGTGCCAGCTCACCTGGACAGGGGAGCACAGATACGCAGTATTTT.

The rearrangement links TRBV6-5 to TRBJ1-5; D is uncertain. The CDR3 runs to 14 residues. V lost 2 bases and J lost 3, with 8 bases in between. CDR1 is MNHEY and CDR2 is SVGAGI in the germline V gene. The CDR3 spells CASSYGPHNQPQHF. Written as DNA, the CDR3 is TGTGCCAGCAGTTACGGGCCCCACAATCAGCCCCAGCATTTT.

The V and J genes are TRBV30 and TRBJ1-6, with 7 bases fitting TRBD1. Per the germline V gene, CDR1 is GTSNPN and CDR2 is SVGIG (reference sequence). This CDR3 has 15 residues. J gave up 10 bases and V 3 bases, and 12 bases lay outside the gene matches. CDR3 DNA sequence: TGTGCCTGGAGGGGACGACAGGGACCGGGCTCACCCCTCCACTTT. Translated: CAWRGRQGPGSPLHF.

The chain joins TRBV4-3 to TRBJ2-3; possibly TRBD2 for D (7 bases). This CDR3 has 15 residues. Trimming stripped 1 base from V and 6 bases from J, with 14 bases between. CDR1 and CDR2 (germline): LGHNA, YSLEER. CDR3 residues: CASSQGWGGRDTQYF. The CDR3 coding sequence is TGCGCCAGCAGCCAAGGGTGGGGGGGCCGCGATACGCAGTATTTT.

The chain joins TRBV7-6 to TRBJ2-4; 8 nucleotides match TRBD1. The CDR3 has 18 residues. J lost 0 bases, V lost 2 bases, and 9 bases had no gene match. CDR1 and CDR2 (germline): SGHVS, FNYEAQ. CDR3 sequence reads: CASSLTSRGPLAKNIQYF. CDR3 coding DNA: TGTGCCAGCAGCTTAACATCCAGGGGGCCCTTAGCCAAAAACATTCAGTACTTC.

This chain connects TRBV5-6 to TRBJ1-5; 7 bases line up with TRBD1. CDR3 length equals 16 residues. Unmatched junction bases numbered 8, after V lost 3 bases and J lost 2 bases. Per germline, CDR1 SGHDT and CDR2 YYEEEE. CDR3 residues: CASSSDRAWGNQPQHF. The CDR3 region has the DNA TGTGCCAGCAGCTCAGACAGGGCGTGGGGCAATCAGCCCCAGCATTTT.

This chain joins TRBV9 and TRBJ2-5; unclear D gene. CDR3 length: 14 amino acids. V was cut by 0 bases and J by 5 bases, with 11 bases left in between. CDR1 SGDLS and CDR2 YYNGEE come from the germline V gene. The CDR3 nucleotides read TGTGCCAGCAGCGTAGCTGATGGAGTGGAGACCCAGTACTTC. Translation gives CASSVADGVETQYF. Complete variable domain (other parts from reference TRBV9 and TRBJ2-5): DSGVTQTPKHLITATGQRVTLRCSPRSGDLSVYWYQQSLDQGLQFLIQYYNGEERAKGNILERFSAQQFPDLHSELNLSSLELGDSALYFCASSVADGVETQYFGPGTRLLVL.

The gene calls are TRBV5-1 and TRBJ1-4, with 7 bases lining up with TRBD1. CDR1 is SGHRS and CDR2 is YFSETQ in the germline V gene. With V trimmed by 4 bases and J by 10 bases, 7 bases remained unmatched. The CDR3 has 13 amino acids. CDR3 amino acids: CASSNGQVGKLFF. The CDR3 DNA follows: TGCGCCAGCAGCAATGGACAGGTCGGAAAACTGTTTTTT.

V usage is TRBV4-1 and J usage is TRBJ2-1, with D tentatively TRBD1 (7 bases). V gave up 2 bases and J gave up 1 base, with 12 bases separating them. The CDR3 totals 16 residues. Germline-derived CDR1 and CDR2 are MGHRA and YSYEKL. Here the CDR3 DNA reads TGCGCCAGCAGCCAAAAGGCAGGGGGGTCCTACAATGAGCAGTTCTTC. Translating it yields CASSQKAGGSYNEQFF.

The CDR3 here is CASSRPGLAGGHSYEQYF. CDR3 DNA sequence: TGTGCCAGCTCACGGCCGGGACTAGCGGGGGGGCACTCCTACGAGCAGTACTTC. This chain connects TRBV18 to TRBJ2-7; 16 bases map to TRBD2. The trim removed 4 bases at V and 0 bases at J, leaving 6 bases unmatched. This CDR3 is built from 18 residues. In germline, CDR1 is KGHSH, CDR2 LQKENI.